This TCR beta chain originates from a study of shared clonotypes between healthy human individuals. About the research overall: Plates per donor: three CD4 naive, three CD4 memory, two CD8 naive, one CD8 memory. Study-level results: Roughly 5% of naive CD4 clonotypes were shared across a few donors.

Points on this clone: Its target is unknown.

Generated by immunoSEQ multiplex PCR, the TCRdb table keeps only in-frame clones and is missing some. The data contain roughly 1,100,000 clones, around 76% of them singletons. This CDR3 comprises 17 residues. The germline gives CDR1 SGHTA, CDR2 FQGNSA. V gave up 0 bases and J gave up 4 bases; unmatched junction bases: 9. This clonotype originated in a man aged 18 to 30 in good health. The rearrangement links TRBV7-2 to TRBJ2-5, with 9 bases fitting TRBD2. Sequenced material: memory CD4+ T cells sorted from blood. Stated subset: CD45RA-negative fraction. The CDR3 loop is CASSLAPVGAGGETQYF. The CDR3 nucleotides read TGTGCCAGCAGCTTAGCCCCAGTGGGAGCGGGGGGAGAGACCCAGTACTTC.